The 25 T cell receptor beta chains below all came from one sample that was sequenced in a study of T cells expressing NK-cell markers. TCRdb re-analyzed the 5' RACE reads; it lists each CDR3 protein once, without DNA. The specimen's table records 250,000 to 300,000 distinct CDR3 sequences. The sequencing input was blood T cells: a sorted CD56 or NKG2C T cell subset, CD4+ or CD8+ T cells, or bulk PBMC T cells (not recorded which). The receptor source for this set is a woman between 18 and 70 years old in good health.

The CDR3 reads CASSFRAPSEKTQYF. J is TRBJ2-5 and V is TRBV12-3 or TRBV12-4; no DNA is available, so the TRBD1 call from TCRdb remains unchecked. The CDR3 spans 15 residues.

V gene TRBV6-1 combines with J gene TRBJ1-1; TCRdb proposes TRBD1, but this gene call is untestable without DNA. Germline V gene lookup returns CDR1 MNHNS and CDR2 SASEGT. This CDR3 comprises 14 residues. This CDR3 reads CAIWDRGMNTEAFF.

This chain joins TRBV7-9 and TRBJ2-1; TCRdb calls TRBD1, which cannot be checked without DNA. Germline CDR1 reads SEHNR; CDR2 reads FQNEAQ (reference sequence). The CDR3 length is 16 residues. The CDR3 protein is CASSLAWEPGIHEQFF.

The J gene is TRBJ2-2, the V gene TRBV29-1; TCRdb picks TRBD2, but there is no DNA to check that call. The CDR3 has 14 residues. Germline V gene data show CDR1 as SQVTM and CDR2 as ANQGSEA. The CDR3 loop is CSGRAGVRTGELFF.

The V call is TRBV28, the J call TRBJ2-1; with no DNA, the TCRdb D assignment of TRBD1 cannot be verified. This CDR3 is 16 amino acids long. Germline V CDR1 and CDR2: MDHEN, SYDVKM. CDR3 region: CASSRGRTGGINEQFF.

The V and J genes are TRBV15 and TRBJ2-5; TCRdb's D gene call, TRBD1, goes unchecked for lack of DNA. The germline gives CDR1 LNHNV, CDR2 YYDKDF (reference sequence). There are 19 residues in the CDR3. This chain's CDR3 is CATSRPRTGIILYQETQYF.

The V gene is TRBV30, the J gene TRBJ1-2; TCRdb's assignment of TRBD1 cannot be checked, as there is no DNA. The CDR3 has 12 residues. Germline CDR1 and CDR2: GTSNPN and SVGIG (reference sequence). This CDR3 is CAGIAGTISYTF.

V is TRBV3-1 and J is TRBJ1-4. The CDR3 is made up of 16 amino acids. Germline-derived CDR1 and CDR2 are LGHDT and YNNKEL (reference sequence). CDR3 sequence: CASSQGLGSTNEKLFF.

This chain's CDR3 is CSARVHTESEQYF. The chain employs TRBV20-1 and TRBJ2-7. CDR1 DFQATT and CDR2 SNEGSKA come from the germline V gene (reference sequence). The CDR3 runs 13 residues.

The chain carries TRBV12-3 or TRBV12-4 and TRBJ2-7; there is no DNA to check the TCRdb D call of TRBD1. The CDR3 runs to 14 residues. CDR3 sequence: CASSLTGTGREQYF.

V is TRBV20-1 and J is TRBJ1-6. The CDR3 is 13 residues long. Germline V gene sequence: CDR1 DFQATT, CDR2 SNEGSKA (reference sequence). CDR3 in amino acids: CSARVTANSPLHF.

The CDR3 region is CASSQVGQRYNEQFF. The genes are TRBV4-2 and TRBJ2-1; TCRdb outputs TRBD1, but without DNA this stays unchecked. CDR1 is LGHNA, CDR2 YNFKEQ, per germline. The CDR3 runs to 15 residues.

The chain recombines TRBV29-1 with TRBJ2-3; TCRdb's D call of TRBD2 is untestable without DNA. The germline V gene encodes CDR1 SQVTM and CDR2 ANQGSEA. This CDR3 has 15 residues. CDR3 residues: CSAGTSGGITDTQYF.

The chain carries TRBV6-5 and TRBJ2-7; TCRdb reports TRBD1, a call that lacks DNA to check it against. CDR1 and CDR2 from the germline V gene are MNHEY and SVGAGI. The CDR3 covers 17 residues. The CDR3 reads CASSYTFGAGGAYEQYF.

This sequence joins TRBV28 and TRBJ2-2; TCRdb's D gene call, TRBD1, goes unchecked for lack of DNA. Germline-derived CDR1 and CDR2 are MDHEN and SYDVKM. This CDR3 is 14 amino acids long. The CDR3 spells CASKETAMVRELFF.

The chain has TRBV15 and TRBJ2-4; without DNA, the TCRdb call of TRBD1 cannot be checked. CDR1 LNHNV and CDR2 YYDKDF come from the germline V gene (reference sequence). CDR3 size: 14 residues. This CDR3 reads CATSRDRGPDIQYF. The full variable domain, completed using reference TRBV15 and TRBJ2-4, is DAMVIQNPRYQVTQFGKPVTLSCSQTLNHNVMYWYQQKSSQAPKLLFHYYDKDFNNEADTPDNFQSRRPNTSFCFLDIRSPGLGDTAMYLCATSRDRGPDIQYFGAGTRLSVL.

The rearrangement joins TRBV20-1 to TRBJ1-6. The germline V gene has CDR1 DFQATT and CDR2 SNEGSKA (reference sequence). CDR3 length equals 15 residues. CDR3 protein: CSARSQGLNNSPLHF.

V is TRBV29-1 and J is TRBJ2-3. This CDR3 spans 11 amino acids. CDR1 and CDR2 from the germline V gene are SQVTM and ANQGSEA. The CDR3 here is CSVGFTDTQYF.

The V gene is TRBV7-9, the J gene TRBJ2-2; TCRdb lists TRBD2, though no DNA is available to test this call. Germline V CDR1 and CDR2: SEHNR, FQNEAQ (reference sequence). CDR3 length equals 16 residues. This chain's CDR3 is CASSPQGLRVTGELFF. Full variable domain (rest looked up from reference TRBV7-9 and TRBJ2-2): DTGVSQNPRHKITKRGQNVTFRCDPISEHNRLYWYRQTLGQGPEFLTYFQNEAQLEKSRLLSDRFSAERPKGSFSTLEIQRTEQGDSAMYLCASSPQGLRVTGELFFGEGSRLTVL.

CDR3 protein: CASSVRDRGFGTDTQYF. This chain joins TRBV27 and TRBJ2-3; as DNA is missing, the TRBD1 call by TCRdb cannot be tested. The CDR3 consists of 17 residues. Germline loops: CDR1 MNHEY, CDR2 SMNVEV (reference sequence).

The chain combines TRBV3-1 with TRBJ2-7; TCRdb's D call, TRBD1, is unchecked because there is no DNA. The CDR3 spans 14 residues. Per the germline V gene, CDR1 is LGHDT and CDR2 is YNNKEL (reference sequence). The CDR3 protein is CASSRRGELDEQYF.

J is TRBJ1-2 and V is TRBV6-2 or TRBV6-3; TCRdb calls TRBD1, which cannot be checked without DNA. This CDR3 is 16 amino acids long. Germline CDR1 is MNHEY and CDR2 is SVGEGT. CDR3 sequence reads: CASSSGGTGANYGYTF.

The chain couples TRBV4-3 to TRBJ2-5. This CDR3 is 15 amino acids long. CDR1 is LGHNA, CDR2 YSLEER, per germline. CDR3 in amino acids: CASSQELAPEETQYF.

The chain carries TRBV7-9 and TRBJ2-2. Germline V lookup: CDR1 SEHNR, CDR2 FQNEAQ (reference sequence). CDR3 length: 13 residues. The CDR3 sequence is CASSLYSTGELFF.

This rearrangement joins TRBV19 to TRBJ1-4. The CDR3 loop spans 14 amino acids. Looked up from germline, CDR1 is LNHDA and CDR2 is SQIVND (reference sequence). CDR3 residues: CASSMTATNEKLFF.